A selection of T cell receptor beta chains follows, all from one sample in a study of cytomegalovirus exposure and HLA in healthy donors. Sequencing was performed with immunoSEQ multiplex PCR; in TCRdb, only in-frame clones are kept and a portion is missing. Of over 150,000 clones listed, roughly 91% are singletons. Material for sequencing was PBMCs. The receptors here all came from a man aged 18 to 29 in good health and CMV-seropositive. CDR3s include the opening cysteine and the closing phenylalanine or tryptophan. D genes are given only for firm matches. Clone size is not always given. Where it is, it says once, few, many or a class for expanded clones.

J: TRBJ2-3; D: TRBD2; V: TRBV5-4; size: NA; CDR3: CASSHRKIPIAGGSDTQYF; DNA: TGTGCCAGCAGCCACCGTAAAATCCCTATAGCGGGAGGCTCAGATACGCAGTATTTT
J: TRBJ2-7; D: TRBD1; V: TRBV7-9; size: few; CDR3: CASSLGRGPTYEQYF; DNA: TGTGCCAGCAGCTTAGGCAGGGGGCCAACCTACGAGCAGTACTTC
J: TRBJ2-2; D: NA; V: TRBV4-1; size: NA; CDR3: CASSHPTSTGELFF; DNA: TGCGCCAGCAGCCACCCGACTAGCACCGGGGAGCTGTTTTTT
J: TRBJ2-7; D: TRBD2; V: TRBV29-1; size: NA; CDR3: CSVEAIAGAGYEQYF; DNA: TGCAGCGTTGAGGCGATAGCGGGAGCTGGATACGAGCAGTACTTC
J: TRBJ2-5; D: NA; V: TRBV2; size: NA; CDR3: CASSDSSQETQYF; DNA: TGTGCCAGCAGTGATAGCAGCCAAGAGACCCAGTACTTC
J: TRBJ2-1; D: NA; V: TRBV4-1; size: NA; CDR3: CASSQHGSRTYNEQFF; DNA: TGCGCCAGCAGCCAGCACGGGTCCCGCACTTACAATGAGCAGTTCTTC
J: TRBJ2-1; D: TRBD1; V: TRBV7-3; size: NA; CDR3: CASSLDRGAHNEQFF; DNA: TGTGCCAGCAGCTTAGACAGGGGGGCTCACAATGAGCAGTTCTTC
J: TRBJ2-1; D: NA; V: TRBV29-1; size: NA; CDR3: CSVFPRDSINEQFF; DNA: TGCAGCGTTTTTCCCCGGGATAGTATCAATGAGCAGTTCTTC
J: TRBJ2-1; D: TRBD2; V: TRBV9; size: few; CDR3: CASSGEGLAGGFEQFF; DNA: TGTGCCAGCAGCGGGGAGGGACTAGCGGGAGGGTTTGAGCAGTTCTTC
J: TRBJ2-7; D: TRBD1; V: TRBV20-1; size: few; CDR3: CSTGGWYEQYF; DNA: TGCAGCACAGGGGGCTGGTACGAGCAGTACTTC
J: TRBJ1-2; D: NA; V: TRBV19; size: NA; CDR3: CASSTDSPLFGYTF; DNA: TGTGCCAGTAGTACCGACTCCCCTTTGTTCGGCTACACCTTC
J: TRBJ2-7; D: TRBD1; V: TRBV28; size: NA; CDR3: CASTYPRGQTYEQYF; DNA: TGTGCCAGCACTTACCCCAGGGGGCAAACCTACGAGCAGTACTTC
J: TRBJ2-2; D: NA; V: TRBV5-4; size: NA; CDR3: CASSPTGAGTTTGELFF; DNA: TGTGCCAGCAGCCCGACAGGCGCCGGGACTACCACCGGGGAGCTGTTTTTT
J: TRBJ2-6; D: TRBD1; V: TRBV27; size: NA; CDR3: CASGQGPSGANVLTF; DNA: TGTGCCAGCGGACAGGGGCCCTCTGGGGCCAACGTCCTGACTTTC
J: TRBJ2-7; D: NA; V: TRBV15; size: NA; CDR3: CATSSYPTTGYSSYEQYF; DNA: TGTGCCACCAGCAGTTATCCTACGACAGGTTATTCTTCCTACGAGCAGTACTTC
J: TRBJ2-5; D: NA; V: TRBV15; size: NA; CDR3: CATSRAGSRETQYF; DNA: TGTGCCACCAGCAGAGCTGGCTCGAGGGAGACCCAGTACTTC
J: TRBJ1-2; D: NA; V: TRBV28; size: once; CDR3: CASSRRQRSNYGYTF; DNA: TGTGCCAGCAGCCGAAGACAGAGGTCTAACTATGGCTACACCTTC
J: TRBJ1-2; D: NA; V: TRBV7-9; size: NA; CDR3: CASSSPWGDYGYTF; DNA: TGTGCCAGCAGCTCACCATGGGGGGACTATGGCTACACCTTC
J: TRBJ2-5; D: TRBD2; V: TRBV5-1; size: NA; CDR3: CASSLGLAGGRQETQYF; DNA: TGCGCCAGCAGCTTGGGACTAGCGGGAGGCCGACAAGAGACCCAGTACTTC
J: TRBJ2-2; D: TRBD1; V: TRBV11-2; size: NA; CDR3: CASSPRDRDTGELFF; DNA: TGTGCCAGCAGCCCCCGGGACAGGGACACCGGGGAGCTGTTTTTT
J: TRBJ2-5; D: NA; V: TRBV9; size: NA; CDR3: CASSVESRGPETQYF; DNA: TGTGCCAGCAGCGTAGAGTCCAGGGGTCCAGAGACCCAGTACTTC
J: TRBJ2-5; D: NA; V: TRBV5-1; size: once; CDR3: CASSLEQTQETQYF; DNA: TGCGCCAGCAGCTTGGAACAGACCCAAGAGACCCAGTACTTC
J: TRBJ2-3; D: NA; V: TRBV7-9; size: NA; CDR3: CASSQTDTQYF; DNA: TGTGCCAGCAGCCAAACAGATACGCAGTATTTT
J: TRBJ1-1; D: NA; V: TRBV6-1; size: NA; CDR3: CASSDYRGMVEAFF; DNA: TGTGCCAGCAGTGATTACCGGGGGATGGTTGAAGCTTTCTTT
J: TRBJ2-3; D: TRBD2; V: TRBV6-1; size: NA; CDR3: CASSDEAGLARTDTQYF; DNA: TGTGCCAGCAGTGATGAGGCTGGACTAGCGCGCACAGATACGCAGTATTTT
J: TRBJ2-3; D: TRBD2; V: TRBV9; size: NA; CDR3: CASSVVSGRTDTQYF; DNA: TGTGCCAGCAGCGTAGTAAGCGGGAGAACAGATACGCAGTATTTT
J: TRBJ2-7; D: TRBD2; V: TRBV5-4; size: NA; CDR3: CASSLTLAETYEQYF; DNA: TGTGCCAGCAGCTTGACACTAGCGGAGACCTACGAGCAGTACTTC
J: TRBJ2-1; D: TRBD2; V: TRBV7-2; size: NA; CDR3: CASSFFTGGNEQFF; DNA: TGTGCCAGCAGCTTTTTCACGGGAGGCAATGAGCAGTTCTTC
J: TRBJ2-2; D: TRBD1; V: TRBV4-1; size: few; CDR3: CASRAGGASGELFF; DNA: TGCGCCAGCAGGGCAGGGGGCGCCTCCGGGGAGCTGTTTTTT
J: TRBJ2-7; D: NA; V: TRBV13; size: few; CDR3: CASSLGDTNSYEQYF; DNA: TGTGCCAGCAGCTTAGGGGACACTAACTCCTACGAGCAGTACTTC
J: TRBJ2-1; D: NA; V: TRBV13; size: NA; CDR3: CASSFKRLEQFF; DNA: TGTGCCAGCAGCTTCAAGCGTCTTGAGCAGTTCTTC
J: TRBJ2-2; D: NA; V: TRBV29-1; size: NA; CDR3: CSVVGQPTGELFF; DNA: TGCAGCGTTGTGGGACAACCCACCGGGGAGCTGTTTTTT
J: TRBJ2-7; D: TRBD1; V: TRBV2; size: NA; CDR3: CASSPAGGGYEQYF; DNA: TGTGCCAGCAGCCCGGCAGGGGGCGGGTACGAGCAGTACTTC
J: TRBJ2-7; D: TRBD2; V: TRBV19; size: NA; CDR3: CASSGTGLASYEQYF; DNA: TGTGCCAGTAGTGGGACCGGACTAGCCTCCTACGAGCAGTACTTC
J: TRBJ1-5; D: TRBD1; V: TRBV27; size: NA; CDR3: CASSLGTGGNQPQHF; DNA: TGTGCCAGCAGTTTGGGGACAGGGGGCAATCAGCCCCAGCATTTT
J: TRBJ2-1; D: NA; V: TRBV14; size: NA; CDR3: CASSQYFEQFF; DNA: TGTGCCAGCAGCCAATACTTTGAGCAGTTCTTC
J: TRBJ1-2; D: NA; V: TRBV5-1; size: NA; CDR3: CASSLGTDSYGYTF; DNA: TGCGCCAGCAGCCTAGGAACCGACTCCTATGGCTACACCTTC
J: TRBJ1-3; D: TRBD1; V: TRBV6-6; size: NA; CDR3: CASVGQNLGNTIYF; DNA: TGTGCCAGTGTGGGACAGAACCTTGGAAACACCATATATTTT
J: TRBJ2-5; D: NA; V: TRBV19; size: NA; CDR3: CASSIATGWQTQYF; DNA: TGTGCCAGTAGTATAGCTACAGGCTGGCAGACCCAGTACTTC
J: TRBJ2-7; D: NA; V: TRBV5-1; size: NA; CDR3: CASSPGPRREEQYF; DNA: TGCGCCAGCAGCCCGGGACCCCGGAGGGAAGAGCAGTACTTC
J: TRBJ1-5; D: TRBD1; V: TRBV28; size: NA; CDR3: CATSLDRDAYSNQPQHF; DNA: TGTGCCACGTCCTTGGACAGGGATGCCTATAGCAATCAGCCCCAGCATTTT
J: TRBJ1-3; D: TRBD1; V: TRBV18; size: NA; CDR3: CASSPTGDSGNTIYF; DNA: TGTGCCAGCTCACCGACAGGGGACTCTGGAAACACCATATATTTT
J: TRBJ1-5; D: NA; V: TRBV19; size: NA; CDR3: CASSIGTRSSNQPQHF; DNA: TGTGCCAGTAGTATCGGGACAAGGTCCAGCAATCAGCCCCAGCATTTT
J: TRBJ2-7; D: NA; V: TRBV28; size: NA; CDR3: CASSLSGTLRDEQYF; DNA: TGTGCCAGCAGTTTATCCGGGACACTCCGCGACGAGCAGTACTTC
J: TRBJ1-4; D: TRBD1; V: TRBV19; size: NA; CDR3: CASSASGTGNEKLFF; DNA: TGTGCCAGTAGCGCTTCCGGGACAGGGAATGAAAAACTGTTTTTT
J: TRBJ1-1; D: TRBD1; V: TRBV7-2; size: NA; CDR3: CASSTYYGTGGWAFF; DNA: TGTGCCAGCAGCACTTATTACGGGACAGGAGGTTGGGCTTTCTTT
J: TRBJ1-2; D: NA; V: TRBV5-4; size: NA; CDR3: CASSPQDSSHYGYTF; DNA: TGTGCCAGCAGCCCCCAGGACAGTAGCCACTATGGCTACACCTTC
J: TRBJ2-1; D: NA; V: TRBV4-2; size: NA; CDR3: CASSQVPQTYNEQFF; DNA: TGTGCCAGCAGCCAAGTCCCCCAGACTTACAATGAGCAGTTCTTC
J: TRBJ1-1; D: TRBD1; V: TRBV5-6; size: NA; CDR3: CASSLYDRDTEAFF; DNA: TGTGCCAGCAGCCTCTACGACAGGGATACTGAAGCTTTCTTT